A selection of T cell receptor beta chains follows, all from one sample in a study of cytomegalovirus exposure and HLA in healthy donors. Method: immunoSEQ multiplex PCR; TCRdb's copy keeps in-frame clones and lacks some. This table holds 150,000 to 200,000 clones, about four fifths found once. The specimen was PBMCs. The receptors originated from a man between 18 and 35 years old in good health and CMV-seronegative. The CDR3 runs from the conserved cysteine through the conserved F or W. The D gene is left open where the match is weak. Clone size is stated in some rows and not others, as once, few, many or a class when expanded.

TRBD2	TRBV6-5	NA	TRBJ2-7	TGTGCCAGCAGGGAACTAGCGGGGGAATACGAGCAGTACTTC	CASRELAGEYEQYF
TRBD1	TRBV7-9	NA	TRBJ1-4	TGTGCCAGCAGCCCTAGCGCCAGGGGGCGGTCGTCTGGAAAACTGTTTTTT	CASSPSARGRSSGKLFF
NA	TRBV6-5	NA	TRBJ2-7	TGTGCCAGCAGAATCCGGGACATTAGCTACGAGCAGTACTTC	CASRIRDISYEQYF
NA	TRBV18	NA	TRBJ2-6	TGTGCCAGCTCACTAGCACCAGGGCCGAGGGGGGCCAACGTCCTGACTTTC	CASSLAPGPRGANVLTF
NA	TRBV6-1	NA	TRBJ1-1	TGTGCCAGCAGTGCATCGGCTACAGATGAAGCTTTCTTT	CASSASATDEAFF
TRBD1	TRBV4-1	NA	TRBJ2-7	TGCGCCAGCAGCCCCACAGGGGGCATCTACGAGCAGTACTTC	CASSPTGGIYEQYF
NA	TRBV2	once	TRBJ2-3	TGTGCCAGCAGTGAGCGTCGGGGCACAGATACGCAGTATTTT	CASSERRGTDTQYF
NA	TRBV4-3	NA	TRBJ2-2	TGCGCCAGCAGCCAAGTGAGCAGGCCTATATCCCCATGGCCGGCGAACACCGGGGAGCTGTTTTTT	CASSQVSRPISPWPANTGELFF
NA	TRBV7-2	NA	TRBJ2-3	TGTGCCAGCAGCCTGGACAGAACAGATACGCAGTATTTT	CASSLDRTDTQYF
NA	TRBV6-5	NA	TRBJ1-2	TGTGCCAGCAGGGGGGAGGGCACCGTGGGCTACACCTTC	CASRGEGTVGYTF
TRBD2	TRBV19	NA	TRBJ2-6	TGTGCCAGTAGTATAGCGGGGGGGTTCCTAGCTGGGGCCAACGTCCTGACTTTC	CASSIAGGFLAGANVLTF
TRBD1	TRBV5-8	NA	TRBJ2-3	TGTGCCAGCAGCACAGGGGGCACAGATACGCAGTATTTT	CASSTGGTDTQYF
NA	TRBV5-1	NA	TRBJ1-1	TGCGCCAGCAGGACCGGGACTCAGAACACTGAAGCTTTCTTT	CASRTGTQNTEAFF
NA	TRBV6-1	NA	TRBJ1-1	TGTGCCAGCAGTGATAGGGGGAACACTGAAGCTTTCTTT	CASSDRGNTEAFF
NA	TRBV6-1	NA	TRBJ1-5	TGTGCCAGCAGTGAAGGAGGGTCCGCTCAGCCCCAGCATTTT	CASSEGGSAQPQHF